The 15 T cell receptor beta chains given below trace back to one sample, sequenced in a study of blood T cell repertoires in COVID-19. TCRdb's copy holds only in-frame clones and misses some; the assay was immunoSEQ multiplex PCR. This sample has over 250,000 clones, with around 84% found just once. Sequencing input: PBMCs or T cells enriched from blood (not recorded which). The receptors stem from a man younger than 40 with acute COVID-19.

The genes are TRBV5-4 and TRBJ2-5; 13 nucleotides line up with TRBD2. The junction had 5 bases not matched to a gene; V was cut back by 2 bases and J by 1 base. Per germline, CDR1 SGHNT and CDR2 YYREEE (reference sequence). This CDR3 is built from 17 residues. CDR3 loop: CASSLGGLAGRQETQYF. The CDR3 DNA reads TGTGCCAGCAGCTTAGGGGGACTAGCGGGACGCCAAGAGACCCAGTACTTC.

This clone was observed once. The V gene is TRBV11-2, the J gene TRBJ1-6, with 7 bases aligning to TRBD1. The CDR3 runs 14 residues. V was clipped by 5 bases and J by 7 bases; unmatched bases: 5. CDR1 is SGHAT and CDR2 is FQNNGV in the germline V gene. The CDR3 reads CASSTGTANSPLHF. CDR3 bases: TGTGCCAGCAGCACCGGGACAGCAAATTCACCCCTCCACTTT.

The rearrangement joins TRBV19 to TRBJ2-1, with TRBD2 identical over 10 bases. CDR1 LNHDA and CDR2 SQIVND come from the germline V gene (reference sequence). The CDR3 consists of 20 residues. V dropped 1 base and J dropped 2; count of bases not matched to a gene: 14. CDR3 in DNA: TGTGCCAGTAGTATAGCCCGTCCCGGGACTAGCGTGGGGGCCTACAATGAGCAGTTCTTC. It codes for CASSIARPGTSVGAYNEQFF.

V usage is TRBV5-8 and J usage is TRBJ1-2; TRBD1 aligns across 7 bases. CDR1 and CDR2 (germline): SGHTS, YDEGEE. J was trimmed by 4 bases and V by 6 bases; bases with no gene match: 9. There are 14 residues in the CDR3. CDR3 loop: CASKIYRGPYGYTF. The CDR3 region has the DNA TGTGCCAGCAAAATCTACAGGGGTCCCTATGGCTACACCTTC.

V usage is TRBV4-1 and J usage is TRBJ1-2; 8 positions agree with TRBD1. The CDR3 consists of 14 residues. J gave up 2 bases and V 5 bases, and 4 bases lay outside the gene matches. Germline CDR1 is MGHRA and CDR2 is YSYEKL. CDR3 bases: TGCGCCAGCAGCGGGACAGGCCCCAACTATGGCTACACCTTC. It translates to CASSGTGPNYGYTF.

DNA of the CDR3: TGTGCCAGCAGCGCACGGCTCTCGGGAGCCTACGAGCAGTACGTC. Translated: CASSARLSGAYEQYV. The chain links TRBV11-2 to TRBJ2-7, with D tentatively TRBD2 (6 bases). Trimming took off 5 bases at V and 2 bases at J, with 16 bases between the two ends. CDR1 is SGHAT and CDR2 is FQNNGV in the germline V gene. This CDR3 is 15 amino acids long.

This sequence joins TRBV2 and TRBJ1-4; no definite D call. V lost 4 bases to trimming and J lost 8 bases, with 14 bases between them. CDR1 is SNHLY and CDR2 is FYNNEI in the germline V gene. The CDR3 has 14 amino acids. Here the CDR3 DNA reads TGTGCCAGCAGTGGACGGGAGGGCCGGGAAAAACTGTTTTTT. Protein sequence: CASSGREGREKLFF.

The rearrangement joins TRBV5-5 to TRBJ2-4; D remains unclear. The V end lost 2 bases, the J end lost 5 bases, and 2 bases lay between the germline ends. CDR3 length equals 11 residues. CDR1 is SGHKS, CDR2 YYEKEE, per germline (reference sequence). The CDR3 sequence is CASSFENIQYF. In DNA, the CDR3 is TGTGCCAGCAGCTTCGAAAACATTCAGTACTTC.

This chain uses TRBV28 with TRBJ1-5; TRBD1 matches 9 bases. CDR1 is MDHEN, CDR2 SYDVKM, per germline. This CDR3 region has 16 residues. V gave up 6 bases and J gave up 0 bases; unmatched junction bases: 6. For the CDR3, the DNA is TGTGCCAGCAGGGGGACAGGGTTGGGTAGCAATCAGCCCCAGCATTTT. Translation gives CASRGTGLGSNQPQHF. Variable domain in full (rest from reference TRBV28 and TRBJ1-5): DVKVTQSSRYLVKRTGEKVFLECVQDMDHENMFWYRQDPGLGLRLIYFSYDVKMKEKGDIPEGYSVSREKKERFSLILESASTNQTSMYLCASRGTGLGSNQPQHFGDGTRLSIL.

As DNA, the CDR3 is TGTGCCAGTAGGACAGCCGGTTTGGTCACCGGGGAGCTGTTTTTT. This encodes CASRTAGLVTGELFF. The chain joins TRBV19 to TRBJ2-2; the D gene is possibly TRBD1 (5 bases). The CDR3 consists of 15 residues. The germline V gene encodes CDR1 LNHDA and CDR2 SQIVND (reference sequence). Trimming removed 6 bases at V and 4 bases at J, with 15 bases between.

Only one count was recorded for this clone. The chain carries TRBV19 and TRBJ1-5; the D is unclear. V was trimmed by 3 bases and J by 9 bases, leaving 15 bases between them. Germline V gives CDR1 LNHDA, CDR2 SQIVND (reference sequence). The CDR3 covers 14 residues. The CDR3 loop is CASSMAVGRGPQHF. The CDR3 DNA reads as TGTGCCAGTAGTATGGCAGTTGGCCGGGGGCCCCAGCATTTT.

Points on this clone: The sample has other DNA sequences that encode this CDR3 too. The J gene is TRBJ2-3, the V gene TRBV7-2; D is undetermined. From germline, CDR1 is SGHTA and CDR2 FQGNSA. Trimming removed 2 bases at V and 0 bases at J, with 6 bases between. The CDR3 loop spans 14 amino acids. CDR3 residues: CASSLRLSTDTQYF. In DNA, the CDR3 is TGTGCCAGCAGCTTAAGACTTAGCACAGATACGCAGTATTTT.

This clone was seen a single time. J is TRBJ2-3 and V is TRBV5-4, with 7 positions matching TRBD2. In germline, CDR1 is SGHNT, CDR2 YYREEE (reference sequence). J was trimmed by 0 bases and V by 4 bases; bases with no gene match: 8. The CDR3 has 16 residues. The CDR3, as DNA: TGTGCCAGCAGCGCGGGGGTTAGGGGAAGCACAGATACGCAGTATTTT. This gives the protein CASSAGVRGSTDTQYF.

This chain connects TRBV27 to TRBJ1-4; unclear D gene. V was clipped by 6 bases and J by 3 bases, with 14 bases between them. The CDR3 is 15 residues long. Germline values: CDR1 MNHEY, CDR2 SMNVEV (reference sequence). The DNA for the CDR3 is TGTGCCAGCAGGGACGATAGGAGGGCTAATGAAAAACTGTTTTTT. Translating gives CASRDDRRANEKLFF. The full variable domain, its missing parts supplied by reference TRBV27 and TRBJ1-4, is EAQVTQNPRYLITVTGKKLTVTCSQNMNHEYMSWYRQDPGLGLRQIYYSMNVEVTDKGDVPEGYKVSRKEKRNFPLILESPSPNQTSLYFCASRDDRRANEKLFFGSGTQLSVL.

V usage is TRBV6-4 and J usage is TRBJ2-1; perhaps TRBD1 as D (6 bases). Germline assignment: CDR1 MRHNA and CDR2 SNTAGT. The CDR3 covers 15 residues. Trimming took 4 bases from V and 4 from J, leaving 14 bases between them. The chain's CDR3 is CASSVENQGYNEQFF. In DNA, the CDR3 is TGTGCCAGCAGTGTCGAAAATCAGGGGTACAATGAGCAGTTCTTC.